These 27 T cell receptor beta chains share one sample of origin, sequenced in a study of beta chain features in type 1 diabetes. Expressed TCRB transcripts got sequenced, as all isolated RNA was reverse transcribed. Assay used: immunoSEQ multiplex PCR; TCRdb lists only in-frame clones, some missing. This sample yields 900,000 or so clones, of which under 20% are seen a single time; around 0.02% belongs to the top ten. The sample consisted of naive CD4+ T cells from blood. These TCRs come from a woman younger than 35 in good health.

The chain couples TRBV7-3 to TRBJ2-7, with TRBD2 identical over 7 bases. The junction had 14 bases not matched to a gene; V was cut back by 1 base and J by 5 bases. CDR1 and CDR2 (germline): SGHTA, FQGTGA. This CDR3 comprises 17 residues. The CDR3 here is CASSLNPTFAGDDEQYF. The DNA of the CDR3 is TGTGCCAGCAGCTTAAACCCCACCTTCGCGGGAGACGACGAGCAGTACTTC.

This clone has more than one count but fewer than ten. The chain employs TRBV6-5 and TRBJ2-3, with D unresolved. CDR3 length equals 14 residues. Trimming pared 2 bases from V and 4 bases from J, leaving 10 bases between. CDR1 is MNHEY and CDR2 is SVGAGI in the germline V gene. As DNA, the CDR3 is TGTGCCAGCAGTTACACCTCGGTCCCAGATACGCAGTATTTT. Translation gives CASSYTSVPDTQYF.

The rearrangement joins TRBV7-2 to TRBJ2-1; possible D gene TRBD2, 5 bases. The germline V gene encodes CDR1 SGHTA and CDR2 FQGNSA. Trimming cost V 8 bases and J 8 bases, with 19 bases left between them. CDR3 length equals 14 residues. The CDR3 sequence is CASARETASYEQFF. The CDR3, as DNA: TGTGCCAGCGCCCGGGAAACGGCCTCTTATGAGCAGTTCTTC.

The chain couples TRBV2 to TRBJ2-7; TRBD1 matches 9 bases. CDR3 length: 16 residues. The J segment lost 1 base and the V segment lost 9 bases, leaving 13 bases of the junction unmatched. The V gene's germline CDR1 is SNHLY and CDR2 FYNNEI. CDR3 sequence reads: CARFPLGQGRSYEQYF. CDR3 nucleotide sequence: TGTGCCAGATTTCCTCTCGGACAGGGGAGGTCCTACGAGCAGTACTTC.

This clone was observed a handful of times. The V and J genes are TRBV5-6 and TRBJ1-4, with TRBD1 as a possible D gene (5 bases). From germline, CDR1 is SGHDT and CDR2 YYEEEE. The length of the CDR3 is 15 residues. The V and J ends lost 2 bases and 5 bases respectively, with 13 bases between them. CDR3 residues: CASSFITGGNEKLFF. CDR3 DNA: TGTGCCAGCAGCTTCATTACGGGGGGAAATGAAAAACTGTTTTTT.

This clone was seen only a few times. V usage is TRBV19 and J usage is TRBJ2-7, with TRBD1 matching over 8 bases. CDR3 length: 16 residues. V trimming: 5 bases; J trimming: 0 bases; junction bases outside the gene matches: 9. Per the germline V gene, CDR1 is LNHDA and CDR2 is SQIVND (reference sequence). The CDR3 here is CASSGGTGRSSYEQYF. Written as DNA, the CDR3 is TGTGCCAGTAGTGGCGGGACAGGCCGAAGCTCCTACGAGCAGTACTTC.

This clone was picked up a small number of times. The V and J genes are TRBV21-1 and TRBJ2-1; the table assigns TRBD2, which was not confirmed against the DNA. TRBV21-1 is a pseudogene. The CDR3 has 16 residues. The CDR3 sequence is CASSDTGLAGVNEQFF. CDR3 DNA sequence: TGTGCCAGCAGCGACACGGGACTAGCGGGAGTGAATGAGCAGTTCTTC.

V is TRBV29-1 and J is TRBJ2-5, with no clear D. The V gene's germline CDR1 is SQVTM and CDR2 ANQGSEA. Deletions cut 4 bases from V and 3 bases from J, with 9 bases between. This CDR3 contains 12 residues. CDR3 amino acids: CSVGAEKETQYF. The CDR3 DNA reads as TGCAGCGTTGGGGCAGAAAAAGAGACCCAGTACTTC.

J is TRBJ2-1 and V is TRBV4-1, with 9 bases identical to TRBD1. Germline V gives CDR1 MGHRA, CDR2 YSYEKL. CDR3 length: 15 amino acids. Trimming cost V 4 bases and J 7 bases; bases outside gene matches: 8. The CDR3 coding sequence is TGCGCCAGCAGCCCGTCTCCGGGACAGGGAAATGAGCAGTTCTTC. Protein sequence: CASSPSPGQGNEQFF.

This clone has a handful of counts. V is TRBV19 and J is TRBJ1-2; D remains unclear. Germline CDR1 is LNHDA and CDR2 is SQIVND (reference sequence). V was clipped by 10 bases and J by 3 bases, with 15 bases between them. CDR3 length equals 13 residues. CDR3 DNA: TGTGCCACCAGAGCCTCCGATGACTATGGCTACACCTTC. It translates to CATRASDDYGYTF. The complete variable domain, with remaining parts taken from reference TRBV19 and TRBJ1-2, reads DGGITQSPKYLFRKEGQNVTLSCEQNLNHDAMYWYRQDPGQGLRLIYYSQIVNDFQKGDIAEGYSVSREKKESFPLTVTSAQKNPTAFYLCATRASDDYGYTFGSGTRLTVV.

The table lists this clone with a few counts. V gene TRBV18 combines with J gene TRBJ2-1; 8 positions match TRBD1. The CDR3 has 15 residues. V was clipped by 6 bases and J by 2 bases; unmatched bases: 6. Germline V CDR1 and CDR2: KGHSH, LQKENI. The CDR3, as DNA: TGTGCCAGCTCTCACCGGACAGGGACCTACAATGAGCAGTTCTTC. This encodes CASSHRTGTYNEQFF.

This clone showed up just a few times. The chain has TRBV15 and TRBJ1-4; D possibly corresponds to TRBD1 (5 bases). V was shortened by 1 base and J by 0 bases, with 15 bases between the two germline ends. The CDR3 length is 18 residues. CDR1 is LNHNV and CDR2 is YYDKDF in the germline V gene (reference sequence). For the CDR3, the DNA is TGTGCCACCAGCAGAGCCCTATCGACAGCCGCAACTAATGAAAAACTGTTTTTT. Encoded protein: CATSRALSTAATNEKLFF.

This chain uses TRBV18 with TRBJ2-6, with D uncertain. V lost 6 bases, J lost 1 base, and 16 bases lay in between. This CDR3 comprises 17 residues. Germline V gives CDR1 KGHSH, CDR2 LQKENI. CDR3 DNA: TGTGCCAGCTCCAGCCATGGATCTTGGTCTGGGGCCAACGTCCTGACTTTC. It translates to CASSSHGSWSGANVLTF.

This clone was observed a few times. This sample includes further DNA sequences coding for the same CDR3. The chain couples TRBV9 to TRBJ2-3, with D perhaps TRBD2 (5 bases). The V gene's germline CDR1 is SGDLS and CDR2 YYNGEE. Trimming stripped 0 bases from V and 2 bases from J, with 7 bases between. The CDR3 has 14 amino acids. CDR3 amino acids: CASSVGGVTDTQYF. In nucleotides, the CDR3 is TGTGCCAGCAGCGTAGGGGGAGTCACAGATACGCAGTATTTT.

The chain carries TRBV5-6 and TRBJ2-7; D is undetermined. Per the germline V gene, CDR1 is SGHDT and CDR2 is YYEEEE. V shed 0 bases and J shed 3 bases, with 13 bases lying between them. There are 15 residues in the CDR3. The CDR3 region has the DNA TGTGCCAGCAGCTTGGTGTATTTGCGATTCTACGAGCAGTACTTC. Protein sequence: CASSLVYLRFYEQYF.

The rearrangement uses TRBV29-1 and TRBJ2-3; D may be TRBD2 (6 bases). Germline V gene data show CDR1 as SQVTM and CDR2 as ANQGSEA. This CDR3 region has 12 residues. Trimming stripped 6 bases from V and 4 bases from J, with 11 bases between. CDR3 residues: CSVAGGADTQYF. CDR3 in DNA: TGCAGCGTCGCCGGAGGGGCAGATACGCAGTATTTT.

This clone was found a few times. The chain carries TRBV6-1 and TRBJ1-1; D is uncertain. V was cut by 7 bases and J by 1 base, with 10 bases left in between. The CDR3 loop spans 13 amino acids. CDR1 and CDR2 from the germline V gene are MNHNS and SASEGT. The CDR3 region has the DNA TGTGCCAGCATGGGGTTTGGGAACACTGAAGCTTTCTTT. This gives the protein CASMGFGNTEAFF.

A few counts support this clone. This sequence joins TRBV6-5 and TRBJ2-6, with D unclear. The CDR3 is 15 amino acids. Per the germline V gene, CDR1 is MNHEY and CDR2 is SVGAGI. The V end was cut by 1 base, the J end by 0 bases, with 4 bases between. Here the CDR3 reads CASSYLASGANVLTF. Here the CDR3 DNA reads TGTGCCAGCAGTTACTTGGCCTCTGGGGCCAACGTCCTGACTTTC.

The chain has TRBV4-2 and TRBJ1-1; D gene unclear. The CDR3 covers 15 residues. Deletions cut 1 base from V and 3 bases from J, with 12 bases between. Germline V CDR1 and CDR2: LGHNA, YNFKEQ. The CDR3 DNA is TGTGCCAGCAGCCAAGCCTTGGGTTCGGACACTGAAGCTTTCTTT. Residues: CASSQALGSDTEAFF.

CDR3 in amino acids: CASSVVASGSLNEQFF. DNA of the CDR3: TGTGCCAGCAGCGTAGTGGCTAGCGGGAGTCTCAATGAGCAGTTCTTC. This rearrangement joins TRBV9 to TRBJ2-1, with 10 bases fitting TRBD2. The CDR3 has 16 amino acids. Per germline, CDR1 SGDLS and CDR2 YYNGEE. V was clipped by 0 bases and J by 6 bases; unmatched bases: 6.

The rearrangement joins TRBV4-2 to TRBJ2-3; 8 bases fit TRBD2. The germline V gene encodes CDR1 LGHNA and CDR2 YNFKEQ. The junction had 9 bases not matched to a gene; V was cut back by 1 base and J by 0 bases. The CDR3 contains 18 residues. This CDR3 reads CASSQVLQTGGSTDTQYF. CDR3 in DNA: TGTGCCAGCAGCCAAGTCCTCCAAACGGGAGGGAGCACAGATACGCAGTATTTT.

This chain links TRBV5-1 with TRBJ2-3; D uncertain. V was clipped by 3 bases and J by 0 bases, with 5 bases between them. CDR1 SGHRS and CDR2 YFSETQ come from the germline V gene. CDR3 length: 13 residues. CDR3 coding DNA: TGCGCCAGCAGCTATCAAAGCACAGATACGCAGTATTTT. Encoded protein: CASSYQSTDTQYF.

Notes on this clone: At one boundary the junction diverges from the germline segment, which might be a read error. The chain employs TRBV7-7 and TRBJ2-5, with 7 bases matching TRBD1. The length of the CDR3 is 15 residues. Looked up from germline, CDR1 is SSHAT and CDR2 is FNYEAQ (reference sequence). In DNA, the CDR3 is TGTGCTAGCAGCTCACGGGACAGCACCGGAGAGACCCAGTACTTC. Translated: CASSSRDSTGETQYF.

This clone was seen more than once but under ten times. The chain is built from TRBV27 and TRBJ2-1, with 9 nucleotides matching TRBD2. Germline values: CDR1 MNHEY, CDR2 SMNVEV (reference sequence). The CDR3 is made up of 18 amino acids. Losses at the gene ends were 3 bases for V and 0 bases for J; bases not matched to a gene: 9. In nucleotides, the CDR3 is TGTGCCAGCAGTTTTCGTAGGTCTAGCGGGATCTCCTACAATGAGCAGTTCTTC. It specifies CASSFRRSSGISYNEQFF.

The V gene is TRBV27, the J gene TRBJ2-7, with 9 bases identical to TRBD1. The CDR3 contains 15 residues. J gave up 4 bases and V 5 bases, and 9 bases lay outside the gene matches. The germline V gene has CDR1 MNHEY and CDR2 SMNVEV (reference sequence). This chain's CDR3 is CASSSPGQGIYEQYF. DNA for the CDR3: TGTGCCAGCAGTAGTCCGGGACAGGGTATTTACGAGCAGTACTTC.

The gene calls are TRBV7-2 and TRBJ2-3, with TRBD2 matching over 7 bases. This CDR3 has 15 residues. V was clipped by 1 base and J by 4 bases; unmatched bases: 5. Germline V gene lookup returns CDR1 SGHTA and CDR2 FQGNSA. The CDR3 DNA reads TGTGCCAGCAGCTTAGGGGGCGGGAGTGCAGATACGCAGTATTTT. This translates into CASSLGGGSADTQYF.

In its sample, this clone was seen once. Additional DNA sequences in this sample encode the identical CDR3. CDR3 sequence (DNA): TGTGCCAGCAGCTTACAGGGTTTAGCGGATACGCAGTATTTT. Its protein product is CASSLQGLADTQYF. The rearrangement joins TRBV7-3 to TRBJ2-3; D might be TRBD1 or TRBD2, each matching 5 bases. CDR3 length: 14 amino acids. CDR1 and CDR2 (germline): SGHTA, FQGTGA. V was trimmed by 2 bases and J by 6 bases, leaving 12 bases between them.